These T cell receptor beta chains were read from a single sample in a study of Graves' ophthalmopathy and Graves' hyperthyroidism. TCRdb analysed the multiplex PCR reads with MiXCR anew, one entry per CDR3 protein. The sample yields roughly 230,000 distinct CDR3 sequences, roughly 21% seen once. The sequencing input was peripheral blood. These receptors came from a woman between 45 and 65 years old with Graves' ophthalmopathy. Both conserved end residues are part of each CDR3. A D gene is named only where the DNA matches it firmly. Clone size appears in some rows only: once, few, many, or a class for an expanded clone.

j_call	clone_size	v_call	d_call	cdr3_aa	cdr3_nt
TRBJ1-2	many	TRBV6-5	NA	CASSYGRDIYGYTF	TGTGCCAGCAGTTACGGCAGAGATATCTATGGCTACACCTTC
TRBJ1-5	NA	TRBV28	NA	CATSSPTGNQPQHF	TGTGCCACTAGTTCGCCGACAGGCAATCAGCCCCAGCATTTT
TRBJ2-7	many	TRBV11-3	NA	CASSLDREKEQYF	TGTGCCAGCAGCCTTGACAGAGAAAAAGAGCAGTACTTC
TRBJ2-2	many	TRBV5-6	NA	CASSLFGTSTGELFF	TGTGCCAGCAGCTTGTTTGGGACGTCGACCGGGGAGCTGTTTTTT
TRBJ1-2	many	TRBV9	TRBD1	CASSADLGTGGFYYGYTF	TGTGCCAGCAGCGCCGACCTGGGAACAGGGGGCTTTTACTATGGCTACACCTTC
TRBJ2-5	NA	TRBV6-1	NA	CASSDGGHQETQYF	TGTGCCAGCAGTGATGGGGGCCACCAAGAGACCCAGTACTTC
TRBJ2-5	few	TRBV19	NA	CASSIGGGALETQYF	TGTGCCAGTAGTATAGGGGGGGGCGCACTTGAGACCCAGTACTTC
TRBJ1-1	many	TRBV30	NA	CAWSGRGDTEAFF	TGTGCCTGGAGTGGGAGGGGGGACACTGAAGCTTTCTTT
TRBJ1-2	many	TRBV2	TRBD1	CASSEETGQGLYGYTF	TGTGCCAGCAGTGAGGAGACAGGGCAGGGGTTGTATGGCTACACCTTC
TRBJ2-5	many	TRBV7-3	TRBD1	CASSPLGGAQETQYF	TGTGCCAGCAGCCCCTTAGGGGGCGCCCAAGAGACCCAGTACTTC
TRBJ1-1	NA	TRBV12-3/TRBV12-4	TRBD1	CASTMTGMNTEAFF	TGTGCCAGCACCATGACAGGGATGAACACTGAAGCTTTCTTT
TRBJ1-2	many	TRBV4-1	NA	CASSQARGRNYGYTF	TGCGCCAGCAGCCAAGCTCGGGGTAGGAACTATGGCTACACCTTC
TRBJ2-2	many	TRBV30	NA	CAWNRDSNTGELFF	TGTGCCTGGAACCGGGACTCAAACACCGGGGAGCTGTTTTTT
TRBJ2-5	many	TRBV6-5	NA	CASTRVQRETQYF	TGTGCCAGCACTCGGGTCCAACGGGAGACCCAGTACTTC
TRBJ2-5	few	TRBV5-1	TRBD1	CASSLTGGSMETQYF	TGCGCCAGCAGCCTGACAGGGGGTTCCATGGAGACCCAGTACTTC
TRBJ1-2	many	TRBV6-5	NA	CASGGRHKLGGYTF	TGTGCCAGCGGGGGGAGGCACAAGCTCGGCGGCTACACCTTC
TRBJ2-7	NA	TRBV7-2	TRBD2	CASSSSGNIYEQYF	TGTGCCAGCAGCTCCAGCGGGAACATATACGAGCAGTACTTC
TRBJ1-1	few	TRBV11-2	NA	CASSSEYKGVRAGVSEAFF	TGTGCCAGCAGCTCCGAATATAAGGGAGTCAGGGCGGGGGTCTCTGAAGCTTTCTTT
TRBJ2-6	NA	TRBV12-3/TRBV12-4	TRBD1	CASSGQGSGANVLTF	TGTGCCAGCAGCGGACAGGGTTCTGGGGCCAACGTCCTGACTTTC
TRBJ2-5	many	TRBV12-3/TRBV12-4	NA	CASRTSETQYF	TGTGCCAGCAGGACTTCGGAGACCCAGTACTTC
TRBJ2-5	many	TRBV5-1	NA	CASSLDFAGQQETQYF	TGCGCCAGCAGCTTGGATTTTGCGGGACAGCAAGAGACCCAGTACTTC
TRBJ2-1	NA	TRBV6-1	NA	CASRDGRGLTYEQFF	TGTGCCAGCAGAGATGGGAGAGGGCTAACCTACGAGCAGTTCTTC
TRBJ2-7	few	TRBV7-2	TRBD2	CASSPGTMREQYF	TGTGCCAGCAGCCCTGGGACTATGCGTGAGCAGTACTTC
TRBJ2-7	NA	TRBV7-8	NA	CASSQTVRSYEQYF	TGTGCCAGCAGCCAGACTGTTCGCTCCTACGAGCAGTACTTC
TRBJ1-1	many	TRBV12-3/TRBV12-4	NA	CASSLSGSTEAFF	TGTGCCAGCAGCCTCTCCGGGAGCACTGAAGCTTTCTTT
TRBJ2-2	many	TRBV11-1	NA	CASSLFPGPNTGELFF	TGTGCCAGCAGCTTATTTCCAGGGCCGAACACCGGGGAGCTGTTTTTT
TRBJ2-7	many	TRBV20-1	TRBD2	CSASGSVAGRHEQYF	TGCAGTGCTTCAGGTAGTGTAGCGGGACGCCACGAGCAGTACTTC
TRBJ2-5	many	TRBV20-1	TRBD2	CSATGTRGQETQYF	TGCAGTGCCACCGGGACTAGGGGGCAAGAGACCCAGTACTTC
TRBJ1-1	NA	TRBV2	NA	CASSRTRTDEAFF	TGTGCCAGCAGCCGCACTCGGACAGATGAAGCTTTCTTT
TRBJ1-1	many	TRBV28	NA	CASSLLTTEAFF	TGTGCCAGCAGTTTATTAACGACTGAAGCTTTCTTT
TRBJ2-2	many	TRBV12-3/TRBV12-4	NA	CASRRSGDTGELFF	TGTGCCAGCAGACGCTCAGGGGACACCGGGGAGCTGTTTTTT
TRBJ1-5	few	TRBV6-2/TRBV6-3	NA	CASRTGTMGPQHF	TGTGCCAGCAGAACCGGGACCATGGGCCCCCAGCATTTT
TRBJ2-6	many	TRBV19	TRBD1	CASRSKPGQGRGGANVLTF	TGTGCCAGTAGAAGCAAACCGGGACAGGGTCGAGGTGGGGCCAACGTCCTGACTTTC
TRBJ2-2	many	TRBV6-2/TRBV6-3	TRBD2	CASSPPRLAGGGTGELFF	TGTGCCAGCAGCCCGCCCCGACTAGCGGGAGGTGGAACCGGGGAGCTGTTTTTT
TRBJ1-2	many	TRBV20-1	TRBD1	CSATPGTGKYGYTF	TGCAGTGCTACCCCAGGGACAGGGAAGTATGGCTACACCTTC
TRBJ2-6	many	TRBV15	NA	CATSRNRVGANVLTF	TGTGCCACCAGCAGAAACAGGGTTGGGGCCAACGTCCTGACTTTC
TRBJ2-7	many	TRBV11-3	TRBD2	CASSPRGRNEQYF	TGTGCCAGCAGCCCGCGCGGGAGGAACGAGCAGTACTTC
TRBJ1-6	many	TRBV20-1	TRBD1	CSANPGQNSPLHF	TGCAGTGCTAACCCGGGACAGAATTCACCCCTCCACTTT
TRBJ1-2	many	TRBV27	NA	CASRDIHYGYTF	TGTGCCAGCAGGGACATACACTATGGCTACACCTTC
TRBJ2-4	many	TRBV24-1	TRBD1	CATSDSWDRGRQNIQYF	TGTGCCACCAGTGATTCCTGGGACAGGGGGAGGCAAAACATTCAGTACTTC
TRBJ2-2	NA	TRBV6-5	NA	CASISERTGELFF	TGTGCCAGCATTAGCGAACGCACCGGGGAGCTGTTTTTT
TRBJ2-7	many	TRBV20-1	NA	CSVAGRHPYEQYF	TGCAGTGTGGCGGGGAGGCACCCCTACGAGCAGTACTTC
TRBJ2-5	many	TRBV20-1	NA	CSAELSRWGKETQYF	TGCAGTGCTGAACTTTCTCGGTGGGGCAAAGAGACCCAGTACTTC
TRBJ2-7	many	TRBV28	TRBD2	CASSSLAGGPYEQYF	TGTGCCAGCAGTTCACTAGCGGGAGGCCCCTACGAGCAGTACTTC
TRBJ2-2	many	TRBV2	NA	CASSEALRGGELFF	TGTGCCAGCAGTGAAGCGCTCAGGGGCGGGGAGCTGTTTTTT
TRBJ2-7	many	TRBV9	TRBD1	CASSPGQAPFYEQYF	TGTGCCAGCAGCCCGGGACAGGCCCCTTTCTACGAGCAGTACTTC